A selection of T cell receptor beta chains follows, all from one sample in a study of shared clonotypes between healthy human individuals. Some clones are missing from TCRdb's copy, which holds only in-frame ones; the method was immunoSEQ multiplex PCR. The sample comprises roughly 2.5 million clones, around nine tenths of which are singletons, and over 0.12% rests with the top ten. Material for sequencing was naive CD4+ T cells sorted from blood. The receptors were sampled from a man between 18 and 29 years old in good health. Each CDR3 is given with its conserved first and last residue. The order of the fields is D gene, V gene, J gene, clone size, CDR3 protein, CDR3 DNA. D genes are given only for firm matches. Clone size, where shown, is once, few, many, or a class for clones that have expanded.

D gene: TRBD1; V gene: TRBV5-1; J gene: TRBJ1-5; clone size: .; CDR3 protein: CASSLAAGGNQPQHF; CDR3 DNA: TGCGCCAGCAGCTTGGCCGCAGGGGGGAATCAGCCCCAGCATTTT
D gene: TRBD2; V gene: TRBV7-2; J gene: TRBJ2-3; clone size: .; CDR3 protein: CASSSRLAGERGTDTQYF; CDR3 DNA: TGTGCCAGCAGCTCCAGACTAGCGGGAGAGAGAGGCACAGATACGCAGTATTTT
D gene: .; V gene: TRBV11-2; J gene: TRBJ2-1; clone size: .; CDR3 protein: CASSLEGLAPYNEQFF; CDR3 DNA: TGTGCCAGCAGCTTAGAAGGGCTAGCGCCCTACAATGAGCAGTTCTTC
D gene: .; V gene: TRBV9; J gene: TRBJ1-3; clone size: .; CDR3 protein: CASSVGSGNTIYF; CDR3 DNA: TGTGCCAGCAGCGTAGGGAGCGGAAACACCATATATTTT
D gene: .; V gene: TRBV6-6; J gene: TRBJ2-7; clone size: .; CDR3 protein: CASTQRGGRLYEQYF; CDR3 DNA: TGTGCCAGCACCCAACGAGGGGGGAGGCTCTACGAGCAGTACTTC
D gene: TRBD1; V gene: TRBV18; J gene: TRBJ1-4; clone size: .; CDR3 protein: CASSPGQASTSEKLFF; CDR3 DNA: TGTGCCAGCTCACCGGGACAGGCCTCAACGAGTGAAAAACTGTTTTTT
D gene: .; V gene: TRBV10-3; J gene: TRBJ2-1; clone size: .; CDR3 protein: CATGADSTHNEQFF; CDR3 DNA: TGTGCCACAGGAGCCGATTCTACACACAATGAGCAGTTCTTC
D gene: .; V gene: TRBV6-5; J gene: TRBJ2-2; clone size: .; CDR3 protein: CASSYEVSVSTGELFF; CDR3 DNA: TGTGCCAGCAGTTATGAGGTTAGCGTGAGCACCGGGGAGCTGTTTTTT
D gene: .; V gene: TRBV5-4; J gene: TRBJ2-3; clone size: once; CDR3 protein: CASSLKVYSGTDTQYF; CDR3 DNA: TGTGCCAGCAGCTTGAAGGTTTACAGCGGCACAGATACGCAGTATTTT
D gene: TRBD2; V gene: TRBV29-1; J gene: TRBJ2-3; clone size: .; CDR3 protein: CSVEPAGFTDTQYF; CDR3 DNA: TGCAGCGTTGAGCCAGCGGGGTTCACAGATACGCAGTATTTT
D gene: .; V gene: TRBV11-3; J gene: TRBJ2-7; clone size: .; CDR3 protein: CASRLFVQGSYEQYF; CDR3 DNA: TGTGCCAGCAGGCTATTCGTACAGGGCTCCTACGAGCAGTACTTC
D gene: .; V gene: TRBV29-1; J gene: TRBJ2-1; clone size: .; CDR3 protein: CSVARGDNEQFF; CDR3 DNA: TGCAGCGTTGCCAGGGGGGACAATGAGCAGTTCTTC
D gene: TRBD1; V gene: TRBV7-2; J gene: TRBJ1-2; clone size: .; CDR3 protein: CASSSRQGERGYTF; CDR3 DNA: TGTGCCAGCAGCTCCCGACAGGGGGAGAGAGGCTACACCTTC
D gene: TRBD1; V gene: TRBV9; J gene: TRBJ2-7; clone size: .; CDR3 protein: CASSATGTGAHEQYF; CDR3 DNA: TGTGCCAGCAGCGCCACCGGGACAGGGGCCCACGAGCAGTACTTC
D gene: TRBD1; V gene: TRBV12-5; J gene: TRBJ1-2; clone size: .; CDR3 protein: CASGLGDREADGYTF; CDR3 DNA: TGTGCTAGTGGTTTGGGGGACAGGGAAGCAGATGGCTACACCTTC
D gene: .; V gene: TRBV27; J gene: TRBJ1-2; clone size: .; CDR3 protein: CASSFRADVGGYTF; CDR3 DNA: TGTGCCAGCAGTTTCCGGGCCGATGTGGGGGGCTACACCTTC
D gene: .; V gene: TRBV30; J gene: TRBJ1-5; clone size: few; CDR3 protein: CAWSATSNQPQHF; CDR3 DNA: TGTGCCTGGAGTGCAACAAGTAATCAGCCCCAGCATTTT
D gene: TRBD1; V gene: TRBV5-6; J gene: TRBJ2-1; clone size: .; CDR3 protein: CASSLLTGGNYNEQFF; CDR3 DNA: TGTGCCAGCAGCCTCTTAACAGGGGGTAACTACAATGAGCAGTTCTTC
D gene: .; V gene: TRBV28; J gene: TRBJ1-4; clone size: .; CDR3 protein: CASSLSAGMPEKLFF; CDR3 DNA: TGTGCCAGCAGTTTATCAGCAGGGATGCCTGAAAAACTGTTTTTT
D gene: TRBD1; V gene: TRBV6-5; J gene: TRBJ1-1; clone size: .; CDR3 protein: CASTTWTGGTAEAFF; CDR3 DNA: TGTGCCAGCACCACTTGGACAGGGGGCACAGCTGAAGCTTTCTTT
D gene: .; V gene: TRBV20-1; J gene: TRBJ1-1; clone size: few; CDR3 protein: CSADNTEAFF; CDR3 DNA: TGCAGTGCAGATAACACTGAAGCTTTCTTT
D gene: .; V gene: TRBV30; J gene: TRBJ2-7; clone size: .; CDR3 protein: CAWSDGVTYEQYF; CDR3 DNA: TGTGCCTGGAGTGACGGGGTCACCTACGAGCAGTACTTC
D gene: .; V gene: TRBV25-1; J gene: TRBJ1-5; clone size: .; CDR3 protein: CASSDIRSRGSSNQPQHF; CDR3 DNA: TGTGCCAGCAGTGATATCCGATCGCGGGGGTCGAGCAATCAGCCCCAGCATTTT
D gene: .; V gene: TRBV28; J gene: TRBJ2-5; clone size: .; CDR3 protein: CASSFQNSVGETQYF; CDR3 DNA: TGTGCCAGCAGTTTCCAAAACTCAGTAGGAGAGACCCAGTACTTC
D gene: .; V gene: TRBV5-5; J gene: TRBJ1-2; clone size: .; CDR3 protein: CASSLGGLANYGYTF; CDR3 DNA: TGTGCCAGCAGCTTGGGGGGCCTTGCTAACTATGGCTACACCTTC
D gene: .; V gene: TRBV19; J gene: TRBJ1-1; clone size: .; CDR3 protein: CASSVTGNTEAFF; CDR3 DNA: TGTGCCAGTAGTGTTACAGGGAACACTGAAGCTTTCTTT
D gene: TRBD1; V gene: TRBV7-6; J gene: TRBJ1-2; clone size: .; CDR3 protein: CASGPGQPDYGYTF; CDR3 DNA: TGTGCCAGCGGTCCGGGACAGCCGGACTATGGCTACACCTTC
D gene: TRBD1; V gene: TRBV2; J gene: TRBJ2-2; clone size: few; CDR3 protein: CASSWTGTGELFF; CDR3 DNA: TGTGCCAGCAGCTGGACAGGCACCGGGGAGCTGTTTTTT
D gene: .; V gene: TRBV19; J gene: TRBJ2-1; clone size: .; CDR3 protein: CASSEQVQAYNEQFF; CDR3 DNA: TGTGCCAGTAGCGAACAGGTCCAGGCCTACAATGAGCAGTTCTTC
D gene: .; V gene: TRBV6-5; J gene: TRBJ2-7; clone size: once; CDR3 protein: CASSRQKTYEQYF; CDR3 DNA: TGTGCCAGCAGTCGACAGAAGACCTACGAGCAGTACTTC
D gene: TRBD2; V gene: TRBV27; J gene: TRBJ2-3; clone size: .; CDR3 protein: CASSRRGLAATDTQYF; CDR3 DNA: TGTGCCAGCAGCCGGCGGGGACTAGCGGCCACAGATACGCAGTATTTT
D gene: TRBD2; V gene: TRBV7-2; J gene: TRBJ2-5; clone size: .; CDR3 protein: CASSLRGLTLETQYF; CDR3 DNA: TGTGCCAGCAGCTTGCGGGGACTAACCCTGGAGACCCAGTACTTC
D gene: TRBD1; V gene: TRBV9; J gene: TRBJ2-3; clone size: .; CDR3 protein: CASSIQGVGDTQYF; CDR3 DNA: TGTGCCAGCAGTATTCAGGGGGTAGGAGATACGCAGTATTTT
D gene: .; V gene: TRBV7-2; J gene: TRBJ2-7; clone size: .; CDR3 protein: CASSFPDGPGYEQYF; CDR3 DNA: TGTGCCAGCAGCTTCCCAGACGGCCCAGGATACGAGCAGTACTTC
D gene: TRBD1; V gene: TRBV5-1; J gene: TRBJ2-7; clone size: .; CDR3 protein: CASSFLAQGLYEQYF; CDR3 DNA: TGCGCCAGCAGCTTCCTCGCACAGGGGCTATACGAGCAGTACTTC
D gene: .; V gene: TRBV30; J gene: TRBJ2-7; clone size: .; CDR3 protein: CAWSIAAGDSYEQYF; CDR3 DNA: TGTGCCTGGAGTATTGCGGCAGGAGATTCCTACGAGCAGTACTTC
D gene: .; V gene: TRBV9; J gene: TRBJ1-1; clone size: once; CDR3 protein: CASSVGGTLNTEAFF; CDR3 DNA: TGTGCCAGCAGCGTAGGGGGGACTCTGAACACTGAAGCTTTCTTT
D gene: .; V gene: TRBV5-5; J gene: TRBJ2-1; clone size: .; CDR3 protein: CASSLTARHEQFF; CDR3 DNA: TGTGCCAGCAGCTTGACAGCGAGGCATGAGCAGTTCTTC
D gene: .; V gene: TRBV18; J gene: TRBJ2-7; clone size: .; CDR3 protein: CASSPADNPSYEQYF; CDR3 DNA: TGTGCCAGCTCACCGGCAGACAACCCCTCCTACGAGCAGTACTTC
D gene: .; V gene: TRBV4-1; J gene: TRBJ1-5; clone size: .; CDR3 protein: CASSQDQGSNQPQHF; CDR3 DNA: TGCGCCAGCAGCCAAGACCAGGGGAGCAATCAGCCCCAGCATTTT
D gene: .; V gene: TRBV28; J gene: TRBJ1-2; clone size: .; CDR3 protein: CASSLGDTYRHRALGYTF; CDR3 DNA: TGTGCCAGCAGTTTAGGAGACACTTATCGGCACCGTGCATTGGGCTACACCTTC
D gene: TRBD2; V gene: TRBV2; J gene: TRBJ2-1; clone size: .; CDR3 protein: CASSELAEINEQFF; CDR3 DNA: TGTGCCAGCAGTGAACTAGCGGAGATCAATGAGCAGTTCTTC
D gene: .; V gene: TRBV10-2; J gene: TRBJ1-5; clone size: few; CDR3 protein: CASSVVSNQPQHF; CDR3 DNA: TGCGCCAGCTCAGTAGTGAGCAATCAGCCCCAGCATTTT
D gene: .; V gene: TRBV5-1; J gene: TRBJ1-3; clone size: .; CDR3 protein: CASSLLTQDFSGNTIYF; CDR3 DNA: TGCGCCAGCAGCTTGCTGACGCAGGATTTCTCTGGAAACACCATATATTTT